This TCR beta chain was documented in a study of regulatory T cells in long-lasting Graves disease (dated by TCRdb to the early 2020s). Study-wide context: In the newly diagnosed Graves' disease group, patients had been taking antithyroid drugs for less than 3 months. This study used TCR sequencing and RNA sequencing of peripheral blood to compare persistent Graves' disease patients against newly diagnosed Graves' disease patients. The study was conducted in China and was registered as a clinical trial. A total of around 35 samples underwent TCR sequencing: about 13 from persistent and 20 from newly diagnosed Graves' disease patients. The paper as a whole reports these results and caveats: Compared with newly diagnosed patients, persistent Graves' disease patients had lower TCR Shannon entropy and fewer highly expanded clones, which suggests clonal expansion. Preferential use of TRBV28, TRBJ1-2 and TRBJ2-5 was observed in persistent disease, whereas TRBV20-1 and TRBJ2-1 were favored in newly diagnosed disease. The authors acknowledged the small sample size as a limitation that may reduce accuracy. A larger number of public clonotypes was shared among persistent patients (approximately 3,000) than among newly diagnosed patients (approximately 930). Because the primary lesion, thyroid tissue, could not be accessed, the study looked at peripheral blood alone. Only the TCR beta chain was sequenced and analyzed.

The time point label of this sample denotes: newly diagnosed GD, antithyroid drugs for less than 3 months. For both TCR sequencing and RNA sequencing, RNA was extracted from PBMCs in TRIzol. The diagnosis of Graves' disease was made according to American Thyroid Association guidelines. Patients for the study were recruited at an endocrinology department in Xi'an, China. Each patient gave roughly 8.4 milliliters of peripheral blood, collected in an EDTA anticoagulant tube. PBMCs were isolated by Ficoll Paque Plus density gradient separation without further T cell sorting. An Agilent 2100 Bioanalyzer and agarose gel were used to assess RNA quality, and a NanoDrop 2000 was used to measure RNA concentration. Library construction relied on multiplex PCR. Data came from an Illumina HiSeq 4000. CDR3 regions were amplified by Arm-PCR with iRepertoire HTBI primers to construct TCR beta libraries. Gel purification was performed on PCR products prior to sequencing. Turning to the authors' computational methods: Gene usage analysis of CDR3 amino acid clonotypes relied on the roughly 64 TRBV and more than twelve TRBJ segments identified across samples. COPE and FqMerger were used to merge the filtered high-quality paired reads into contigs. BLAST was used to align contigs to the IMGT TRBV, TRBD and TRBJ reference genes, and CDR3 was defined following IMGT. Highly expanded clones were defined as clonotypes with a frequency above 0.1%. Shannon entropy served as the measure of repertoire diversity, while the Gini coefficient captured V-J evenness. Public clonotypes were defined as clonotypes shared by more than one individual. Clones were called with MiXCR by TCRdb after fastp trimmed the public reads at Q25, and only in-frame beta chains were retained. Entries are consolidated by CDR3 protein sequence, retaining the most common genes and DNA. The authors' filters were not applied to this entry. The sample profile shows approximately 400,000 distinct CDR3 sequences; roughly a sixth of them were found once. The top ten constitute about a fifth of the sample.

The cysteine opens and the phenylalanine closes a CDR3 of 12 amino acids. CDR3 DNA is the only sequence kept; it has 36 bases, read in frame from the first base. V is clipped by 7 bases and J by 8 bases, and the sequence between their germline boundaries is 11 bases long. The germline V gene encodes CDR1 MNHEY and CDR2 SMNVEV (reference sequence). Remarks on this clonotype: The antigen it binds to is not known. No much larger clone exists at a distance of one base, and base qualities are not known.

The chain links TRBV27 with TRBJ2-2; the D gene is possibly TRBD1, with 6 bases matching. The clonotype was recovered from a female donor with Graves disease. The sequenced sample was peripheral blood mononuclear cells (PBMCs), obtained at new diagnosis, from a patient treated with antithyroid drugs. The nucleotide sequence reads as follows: TGTGCCAGCATGGGGGCTTCGGGGGAGCTGTTTTTT. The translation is CASMGASGELFF.